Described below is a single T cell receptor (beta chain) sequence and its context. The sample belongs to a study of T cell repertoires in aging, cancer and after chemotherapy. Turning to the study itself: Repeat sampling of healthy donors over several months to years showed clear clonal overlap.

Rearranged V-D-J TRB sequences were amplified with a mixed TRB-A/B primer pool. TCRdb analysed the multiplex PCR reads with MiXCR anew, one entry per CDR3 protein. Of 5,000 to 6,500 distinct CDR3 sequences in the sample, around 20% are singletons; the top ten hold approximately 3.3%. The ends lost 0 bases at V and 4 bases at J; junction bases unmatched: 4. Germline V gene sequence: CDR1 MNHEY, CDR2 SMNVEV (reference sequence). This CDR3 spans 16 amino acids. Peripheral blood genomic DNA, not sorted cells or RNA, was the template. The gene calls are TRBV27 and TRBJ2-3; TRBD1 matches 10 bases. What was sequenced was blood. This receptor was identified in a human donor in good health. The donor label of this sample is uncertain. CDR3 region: CASSLSLTGGSDTQYF. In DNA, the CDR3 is TGTGCCAGCAGTTTATCATTGACAGGGGGCTCAGATACGCAGTATTTT.